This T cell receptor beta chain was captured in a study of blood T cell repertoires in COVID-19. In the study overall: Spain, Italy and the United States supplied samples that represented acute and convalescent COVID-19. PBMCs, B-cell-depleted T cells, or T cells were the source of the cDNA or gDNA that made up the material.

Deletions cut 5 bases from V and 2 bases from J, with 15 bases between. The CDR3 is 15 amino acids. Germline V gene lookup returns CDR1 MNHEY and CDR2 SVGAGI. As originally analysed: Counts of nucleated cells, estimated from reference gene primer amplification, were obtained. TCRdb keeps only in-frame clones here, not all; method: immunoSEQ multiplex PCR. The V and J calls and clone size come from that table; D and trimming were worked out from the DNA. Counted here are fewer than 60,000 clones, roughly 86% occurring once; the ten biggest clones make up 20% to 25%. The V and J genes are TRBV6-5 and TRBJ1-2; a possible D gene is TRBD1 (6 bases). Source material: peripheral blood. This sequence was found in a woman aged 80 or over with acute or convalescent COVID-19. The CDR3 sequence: CASSIEQTGNYGYTF. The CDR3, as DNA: TGTGCCAGCAGTATCGAGCAGACAGGAAACTATGGCTACACCTTC.